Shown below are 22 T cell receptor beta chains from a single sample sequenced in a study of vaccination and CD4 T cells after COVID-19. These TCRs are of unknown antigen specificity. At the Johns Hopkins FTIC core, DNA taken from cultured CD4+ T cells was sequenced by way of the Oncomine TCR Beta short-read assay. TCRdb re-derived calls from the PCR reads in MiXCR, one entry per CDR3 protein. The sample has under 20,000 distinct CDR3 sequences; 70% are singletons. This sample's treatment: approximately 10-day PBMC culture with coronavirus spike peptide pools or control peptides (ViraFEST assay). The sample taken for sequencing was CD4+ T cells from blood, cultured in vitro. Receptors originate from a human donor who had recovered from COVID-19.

Here the CDR3 reads CASSFGGAFNQPQHF. DNA for the CDR3: TGTGCCAGCAGTTTTGGAGGGGCGTTCAATCAGCCCCAGCATTTT. The rearrangement joins TRBV27 to TRBJ1-5, with D perhaps TRBD1 (5 bases). The CDR3 length is 15 residues. The ends were cut back, 3 bases at V and 3 bases at J, with 12 bases in the middle. Germline V gene data show CDR1 as MNHEY and CDR2 as SMNVEV (reference sequence).

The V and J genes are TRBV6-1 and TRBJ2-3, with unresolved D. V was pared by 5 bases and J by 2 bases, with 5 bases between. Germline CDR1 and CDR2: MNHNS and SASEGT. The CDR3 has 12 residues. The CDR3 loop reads CASSPSTDTQYF. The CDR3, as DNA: TGTGCCAGCAGTCCATCCACAGATACGCAGTATTTT.

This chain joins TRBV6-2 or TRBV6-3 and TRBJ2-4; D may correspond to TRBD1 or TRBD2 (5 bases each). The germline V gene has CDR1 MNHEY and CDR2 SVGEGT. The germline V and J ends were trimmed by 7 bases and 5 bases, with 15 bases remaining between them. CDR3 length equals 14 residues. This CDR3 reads CASTTTGTQNIQYF. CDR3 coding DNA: TGTGCCAGCACCACCACCGGGACCCAAAACATTCAGTACTTC.

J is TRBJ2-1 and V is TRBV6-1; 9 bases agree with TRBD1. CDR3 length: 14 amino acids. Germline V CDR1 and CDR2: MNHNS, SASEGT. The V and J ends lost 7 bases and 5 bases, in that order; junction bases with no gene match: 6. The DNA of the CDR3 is TGTGCCAGCAATCCGGGACAGGGTAACAATGAGCAGTTCTTC. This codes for CASNPGQGNNEQFF.

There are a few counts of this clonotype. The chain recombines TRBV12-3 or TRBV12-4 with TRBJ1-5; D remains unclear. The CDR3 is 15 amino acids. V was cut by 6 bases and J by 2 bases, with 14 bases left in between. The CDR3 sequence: CASRKEGVGNQPQHF. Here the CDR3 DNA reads TGTGCCAGCAGGAAAGAGGGTGTCGGCAATCAGCCCCAGCATTTT.

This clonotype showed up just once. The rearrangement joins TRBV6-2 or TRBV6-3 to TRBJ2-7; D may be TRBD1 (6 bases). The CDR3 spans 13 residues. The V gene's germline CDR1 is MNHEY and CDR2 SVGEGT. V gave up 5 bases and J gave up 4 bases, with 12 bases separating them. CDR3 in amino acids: CASSATGLYEQYF. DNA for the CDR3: TGTGCCAGCAGTGCCACAGGGTTGTACGAGCAGTACTTC.

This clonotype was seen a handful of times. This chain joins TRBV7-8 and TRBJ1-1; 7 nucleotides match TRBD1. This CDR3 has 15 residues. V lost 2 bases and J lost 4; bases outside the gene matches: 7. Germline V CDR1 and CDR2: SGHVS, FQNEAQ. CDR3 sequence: CASSLRDRVGTEAFF. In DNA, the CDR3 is TGTGCCAGCAGCTTACGTGACAGGGTGGGCACTGAAGCTTTCTTT.

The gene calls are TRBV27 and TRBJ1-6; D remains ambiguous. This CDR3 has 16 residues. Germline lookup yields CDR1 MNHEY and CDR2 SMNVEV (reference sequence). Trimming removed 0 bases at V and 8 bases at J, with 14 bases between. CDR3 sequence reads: CASSLSWVRGDSPLHF. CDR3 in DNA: TGTGCCAGCAGTTTATCATGGGTGCGAGGCGATTCACCCCTCCACTTT.

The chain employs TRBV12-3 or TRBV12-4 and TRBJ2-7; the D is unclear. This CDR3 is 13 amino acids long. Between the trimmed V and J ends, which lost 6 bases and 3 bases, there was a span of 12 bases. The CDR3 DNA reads TGTGCCAGCAGGCCACGGGCAGGCTACGAGCAGTACTTC. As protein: CASRPRAGYEQYF.

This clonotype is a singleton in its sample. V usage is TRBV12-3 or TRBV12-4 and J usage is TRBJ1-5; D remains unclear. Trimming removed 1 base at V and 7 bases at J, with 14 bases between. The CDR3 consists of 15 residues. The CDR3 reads CASSLETRVGQPQHF. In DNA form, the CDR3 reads TGTGCCAGCAGTTTAGAAACCCGAGTAGGACAGCCCCAGCATTTT.

In nucleotides, the CDR3 is TGTGCCAGCAGATCAATAGCGGGAGGGCCGACTGAGCAGTTCTTC. This gives the protein CASRSIAGGPTEQFF. V and J are TRBV2 and TRBJ2-1, with TRBD2 matching 11 bases. Germline assignment: CDR1 SNHLY and CDR2 FYNNEI. This CDR3 spans 15 amino acids. V lost 6 bases, J lost 9 bases, and 10 bases stayed unmatched.

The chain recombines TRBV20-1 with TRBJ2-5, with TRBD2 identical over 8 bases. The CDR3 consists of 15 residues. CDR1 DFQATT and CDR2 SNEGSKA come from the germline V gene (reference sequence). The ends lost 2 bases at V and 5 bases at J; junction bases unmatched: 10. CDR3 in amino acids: CSARFAAGVGETQYF. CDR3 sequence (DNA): TGCAGTGCTAGATTCGCAGCGGGAGTCGGGGAGACCCAGTACTTC.

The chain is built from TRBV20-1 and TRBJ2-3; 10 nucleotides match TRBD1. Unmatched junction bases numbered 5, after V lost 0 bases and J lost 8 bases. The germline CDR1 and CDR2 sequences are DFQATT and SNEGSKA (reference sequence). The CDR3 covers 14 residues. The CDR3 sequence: CSAREWTGGGTQYF. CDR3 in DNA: TGCAGTGCTAGAGAGTGGACAGGGGGAGGTACGCAGTATTTT.

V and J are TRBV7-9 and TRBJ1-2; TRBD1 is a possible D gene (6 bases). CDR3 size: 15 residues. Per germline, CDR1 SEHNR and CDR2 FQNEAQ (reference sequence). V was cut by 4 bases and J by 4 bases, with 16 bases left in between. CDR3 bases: TGTGCCAGCAGCTCCCTCAGACAGGAGACCTATGGCTACACCTTC. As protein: CASSSLRQETYGYTF.

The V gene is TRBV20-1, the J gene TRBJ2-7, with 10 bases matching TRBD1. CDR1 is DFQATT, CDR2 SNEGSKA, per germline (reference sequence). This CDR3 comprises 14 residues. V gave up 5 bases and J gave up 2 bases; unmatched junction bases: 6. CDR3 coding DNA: TGCAGTGCTTACACCGGGACAGGGGCCTACGAGCAGTACTTC. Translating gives CSAYTGTGAYEQYF.

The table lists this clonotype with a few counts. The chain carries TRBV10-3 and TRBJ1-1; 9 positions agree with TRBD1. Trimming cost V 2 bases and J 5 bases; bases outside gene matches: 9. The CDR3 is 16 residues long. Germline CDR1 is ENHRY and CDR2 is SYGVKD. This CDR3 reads CAISEPGQGMWTEAFF. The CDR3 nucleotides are TGTGCCATCAGTGAGCCAGGACAGGGGATGTGGACTGAAGCTTTCTTT.

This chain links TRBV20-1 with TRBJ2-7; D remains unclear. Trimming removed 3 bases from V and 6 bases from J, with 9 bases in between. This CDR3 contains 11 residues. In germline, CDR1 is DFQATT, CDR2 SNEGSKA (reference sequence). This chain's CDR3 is CSARGSREQYF. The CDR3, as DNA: TGCAGTGCTAGGGGATCGCGCGAGCAGTACTTC.

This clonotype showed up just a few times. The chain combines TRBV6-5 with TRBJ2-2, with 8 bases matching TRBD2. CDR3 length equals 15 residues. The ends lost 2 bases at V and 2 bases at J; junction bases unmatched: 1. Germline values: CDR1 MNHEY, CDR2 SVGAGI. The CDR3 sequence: CASSYTSGNTGELFF. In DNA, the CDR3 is TGTGCCAGCAGTTACACTAGCGGTAACACCGGGGAGCTGTTTTTT.

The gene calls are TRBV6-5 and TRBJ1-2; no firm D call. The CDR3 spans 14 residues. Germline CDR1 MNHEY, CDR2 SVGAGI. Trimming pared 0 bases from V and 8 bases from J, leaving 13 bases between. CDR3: CASSYSPSEGGYTF. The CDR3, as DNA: TGTGCCAGCAGTTACTCCCCCAGCGAGGGCGGCTACACCTTC.

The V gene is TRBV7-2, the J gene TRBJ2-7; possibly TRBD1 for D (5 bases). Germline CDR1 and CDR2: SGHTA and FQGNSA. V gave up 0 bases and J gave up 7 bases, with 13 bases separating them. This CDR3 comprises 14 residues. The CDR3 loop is CASSLAGSSGEQYF. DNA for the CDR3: TGTGCCAGCAGCTTAGCCGGCAGCTCAGGGGAGCAGTACTTC. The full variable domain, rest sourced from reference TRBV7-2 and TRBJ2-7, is GAGVSQSPSNKVTEKGKDVELRCDPISGHTALYWYRQSLGQGLEFLIYFQGNSAPDKSGLPSDRFSAERTGGSVSTLTIQRTQQEDSAVYLCASSLAGSSGEQYFGPGTRLTVT.

Written as DNA, the CDR3 is TGTGCCAGTATGGGCAGGCCCACAGATACGCAGTATTTT. Translation gives CASMGRPTDTQYF. This chain links TRBV19 with TRBJ2-3; D ambiguous. Looked up from germline, CDR1 is LNHDA and CDR2 is SQIVND (reference sequence). Trimming cost V 7 bases and J 2 bases, with 10 bases left between them. The CDR3 is 13 residues long.

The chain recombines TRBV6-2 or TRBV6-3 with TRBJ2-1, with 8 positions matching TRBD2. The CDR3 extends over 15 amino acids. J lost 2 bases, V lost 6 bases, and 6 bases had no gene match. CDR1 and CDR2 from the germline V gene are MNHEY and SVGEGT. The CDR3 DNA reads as TGTGCCAGCAGCCCAGGTAGCGGGGCCTACAATGAGCAGTTCTTC. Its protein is CASSPGSGAYNEQFF.